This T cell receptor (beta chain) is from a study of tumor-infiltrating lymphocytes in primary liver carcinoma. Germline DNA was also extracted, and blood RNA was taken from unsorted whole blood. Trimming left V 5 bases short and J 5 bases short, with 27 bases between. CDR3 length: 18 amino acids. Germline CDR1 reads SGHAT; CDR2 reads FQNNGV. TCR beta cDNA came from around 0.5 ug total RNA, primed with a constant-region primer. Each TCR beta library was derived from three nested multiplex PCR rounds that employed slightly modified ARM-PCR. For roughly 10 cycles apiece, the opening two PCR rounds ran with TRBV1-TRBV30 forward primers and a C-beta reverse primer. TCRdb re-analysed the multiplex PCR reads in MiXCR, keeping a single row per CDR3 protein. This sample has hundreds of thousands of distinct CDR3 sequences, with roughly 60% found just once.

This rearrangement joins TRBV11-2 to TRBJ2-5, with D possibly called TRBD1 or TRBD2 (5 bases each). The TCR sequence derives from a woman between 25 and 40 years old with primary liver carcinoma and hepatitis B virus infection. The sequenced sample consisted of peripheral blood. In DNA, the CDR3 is TGTGCCAGCAGCCTCCCAGTGAGGACAACCGATGAGGGGGAGACCCAGTACTTC. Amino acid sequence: CASSLPVRTTDEGETQYF.